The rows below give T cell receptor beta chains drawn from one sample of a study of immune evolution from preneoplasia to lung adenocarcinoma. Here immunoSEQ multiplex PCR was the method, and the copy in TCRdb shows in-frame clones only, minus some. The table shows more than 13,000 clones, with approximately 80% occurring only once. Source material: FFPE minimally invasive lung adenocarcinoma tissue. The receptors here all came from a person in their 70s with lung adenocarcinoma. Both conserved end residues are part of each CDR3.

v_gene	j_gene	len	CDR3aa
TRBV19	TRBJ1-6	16	CASSTGEDFYNSPLHF
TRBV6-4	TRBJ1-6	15	CASSDSGTLNSPLHF
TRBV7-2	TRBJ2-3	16	CASSLGAGASTDTQYF
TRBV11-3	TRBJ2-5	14	CASSLSRSLGTQYF
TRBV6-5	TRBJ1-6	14	CASSYGPPNSPLHF
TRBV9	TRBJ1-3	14	CASSVNEEGNTIYF
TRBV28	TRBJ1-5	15	CASRTRTVLGQPQHF
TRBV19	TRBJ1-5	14	CASSIGTSNQPQHF
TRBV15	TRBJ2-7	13	CATSRDPGGEQYF
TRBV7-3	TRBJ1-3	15	CASSLTTSSGNTIYF
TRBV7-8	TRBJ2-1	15	CASVVASGSLNEQFF
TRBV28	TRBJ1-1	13	CASRGNLNTEAFF
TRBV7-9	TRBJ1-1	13	CASSSGGRTEAFF
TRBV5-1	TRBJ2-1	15	CASSLVGSEYNEQFF
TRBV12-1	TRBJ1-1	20	CASSLTLRPATGGYHTEAFF